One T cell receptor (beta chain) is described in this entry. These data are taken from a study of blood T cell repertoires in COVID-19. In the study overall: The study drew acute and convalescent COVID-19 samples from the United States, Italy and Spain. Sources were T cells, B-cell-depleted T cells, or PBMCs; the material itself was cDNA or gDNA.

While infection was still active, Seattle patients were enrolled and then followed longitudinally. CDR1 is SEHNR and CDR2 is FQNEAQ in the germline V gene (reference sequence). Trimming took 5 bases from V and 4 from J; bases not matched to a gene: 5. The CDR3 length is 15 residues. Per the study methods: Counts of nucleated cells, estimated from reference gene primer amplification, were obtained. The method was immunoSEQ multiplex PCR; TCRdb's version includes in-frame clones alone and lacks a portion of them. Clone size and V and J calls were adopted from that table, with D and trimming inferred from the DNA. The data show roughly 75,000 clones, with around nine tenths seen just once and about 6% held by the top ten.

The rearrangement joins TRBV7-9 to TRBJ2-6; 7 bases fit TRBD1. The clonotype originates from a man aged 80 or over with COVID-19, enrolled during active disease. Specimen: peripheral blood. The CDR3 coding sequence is TGTGCCAGCAGCCGACAGGGTCGAGGGGCCAACGTCCTGACTTTC. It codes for CASSRQGRGANVLTF.